This T cell receptor (beta chain) derives from a study of blood T cell repertoires in COVID-19. The overall study: Acute and convalescent COVID-19 samples came from the United States, Italy and Spain. The analysed material was cDNA or gDNA that came from T cells, B-cell-depleted T cells, or PBMCs.

This clone has just one count. Germline V gene data show CDR1 as SGHTA and CDR2 as FQGNSA. This CDR3 has 16 amino acids. V shed 5 bases and J shed 0 bases, with 15 bases lying between them. Authors' data handling: Reference gene primer amplification in the assay estimated nucleated cell counts. Clones were sequenced by immunoSEQ multiplex PCR, and TCRdb holds only the in-frame ones, with some missing. The D gene and trimming were derived from the DNA, and the V and J assignments and clone size from that table. This sample has roughly 97,000 clones, with more than 75% found just once. The sample consisted of peripheral blood. The clonotype originates from a human donor in a cohort sampled during active COVID-19. The chain employs TRBV7-2 and TRBJ2-3; a weak D match, TRBD1 (6 bases). The CDR3 coding sequence is TGTGCCAGCAGCCACTCCGAGGGGGTTAGCACAGATACGCAGTATTTT. Residues: CASSHSEGVSTDTQYF.